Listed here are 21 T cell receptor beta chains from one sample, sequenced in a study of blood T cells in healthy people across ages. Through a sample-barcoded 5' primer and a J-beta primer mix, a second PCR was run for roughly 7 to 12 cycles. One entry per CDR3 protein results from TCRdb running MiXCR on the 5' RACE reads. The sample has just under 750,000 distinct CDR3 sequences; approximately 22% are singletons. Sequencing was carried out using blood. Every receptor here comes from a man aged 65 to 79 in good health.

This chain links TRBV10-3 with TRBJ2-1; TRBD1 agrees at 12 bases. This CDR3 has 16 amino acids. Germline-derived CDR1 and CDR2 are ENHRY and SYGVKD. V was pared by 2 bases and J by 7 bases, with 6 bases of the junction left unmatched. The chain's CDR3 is CAISETGTGGINEQFF. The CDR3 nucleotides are TGTGCCATCAGTGAGACCGGGACAGGGGGCATAAATGAGCAGTTCTTC.

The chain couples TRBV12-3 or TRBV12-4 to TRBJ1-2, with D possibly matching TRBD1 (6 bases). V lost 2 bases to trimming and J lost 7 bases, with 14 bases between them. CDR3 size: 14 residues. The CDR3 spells CASSLQGKGGGYTF. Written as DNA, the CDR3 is TGTGCCAGCAGTTTACAGGGGAAGGGCGGTGGCTACACCTTC.

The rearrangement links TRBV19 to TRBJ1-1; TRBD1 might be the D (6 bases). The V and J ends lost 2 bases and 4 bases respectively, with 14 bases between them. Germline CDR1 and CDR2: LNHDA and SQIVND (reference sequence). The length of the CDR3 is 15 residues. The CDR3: CASSILQGTATEAFF. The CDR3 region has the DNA TGTGCCAGTAGTATACTACAGGGTACGGCCACTGAAGCTTTCTTT.

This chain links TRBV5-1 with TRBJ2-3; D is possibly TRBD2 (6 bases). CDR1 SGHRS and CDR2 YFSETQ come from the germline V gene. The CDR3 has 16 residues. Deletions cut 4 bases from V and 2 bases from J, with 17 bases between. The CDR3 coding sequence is TGCGCCAGCAGCGCTAATCCGGGACTCGACACAGATACGCAGTATTTT. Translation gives CASSANPGLDTDTQYF.

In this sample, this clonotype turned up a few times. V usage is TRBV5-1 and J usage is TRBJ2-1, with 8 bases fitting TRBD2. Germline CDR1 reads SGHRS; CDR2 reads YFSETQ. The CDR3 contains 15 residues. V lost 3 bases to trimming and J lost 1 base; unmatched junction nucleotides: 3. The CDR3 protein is CASSYSGESYNEQFF. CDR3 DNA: TGCGCCAGCAGCTATAGCGGGGAGTCCTACAATGAGCAGTTCTTC.

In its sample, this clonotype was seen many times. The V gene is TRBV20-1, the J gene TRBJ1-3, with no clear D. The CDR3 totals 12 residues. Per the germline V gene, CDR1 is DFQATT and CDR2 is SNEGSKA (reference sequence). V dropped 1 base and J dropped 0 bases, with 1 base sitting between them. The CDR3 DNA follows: TGCAGTGCTAGAGTCTCTGGAAACACCATATATTTT. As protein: CSARVSGNTIYF.

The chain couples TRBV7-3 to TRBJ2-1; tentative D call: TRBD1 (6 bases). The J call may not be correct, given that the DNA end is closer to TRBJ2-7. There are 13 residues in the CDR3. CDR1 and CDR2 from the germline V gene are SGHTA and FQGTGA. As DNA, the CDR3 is TGTGCCAGCAGCCAAACCGGGACATCCGAGCAGTACGTC. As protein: CASSQTGTSEQYV.

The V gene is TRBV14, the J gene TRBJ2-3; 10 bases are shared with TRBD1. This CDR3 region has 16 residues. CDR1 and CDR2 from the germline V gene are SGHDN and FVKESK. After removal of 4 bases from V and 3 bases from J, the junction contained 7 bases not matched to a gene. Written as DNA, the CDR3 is TGTGCCAGCAGCCCCTGGGACAGGGGTGGGACAGATACGCAGTATTTT. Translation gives CASSPWDRGGTDTQYF.

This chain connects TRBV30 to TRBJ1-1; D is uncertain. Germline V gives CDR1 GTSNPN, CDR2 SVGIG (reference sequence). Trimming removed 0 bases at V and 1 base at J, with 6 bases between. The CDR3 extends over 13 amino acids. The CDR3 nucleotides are TGTGCCTGGAGTGTACACACGAACACTGAAGCTTTCTTT. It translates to CAWSVHTNTEAFF. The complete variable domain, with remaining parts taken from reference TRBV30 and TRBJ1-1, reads SQTIHQWPATLVQPVGSPLSLECTVEGTSNPNLYWYRQAAGRGLQLLFYSVGIGQISSEVPQNLSASRPQDRQFILSSKKLLLSDSGFYLCAWSVHTNTEAFFGQGTRLTVV.

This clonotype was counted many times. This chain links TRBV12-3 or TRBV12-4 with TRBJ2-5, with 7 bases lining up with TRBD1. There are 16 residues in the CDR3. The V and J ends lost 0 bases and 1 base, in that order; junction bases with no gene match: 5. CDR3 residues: CASSLALGQVQETQYF. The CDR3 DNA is TGTGCCAGCAGTTTAGCCTTAGGACAGGTCCAAGAGACCCAGTACTTC.

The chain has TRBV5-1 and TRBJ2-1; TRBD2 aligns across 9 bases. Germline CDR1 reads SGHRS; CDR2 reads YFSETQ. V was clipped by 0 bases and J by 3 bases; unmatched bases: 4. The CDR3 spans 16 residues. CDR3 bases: TGCGCCAGCAGCTTGGGGGGTAGCGGGGGCTACAATGAGCAGTTCTTC. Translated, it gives CASSLGGSGGYNEQFF. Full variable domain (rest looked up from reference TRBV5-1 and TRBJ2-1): KAGVTQTPRYLIKTRGQQVTLSCSPISGHRSVSWYQQTPGQGLQFLFEYFSETQRNKGNFPGRFSGRQFSNSRSEMNVSTLELGDSALYLCASSLGGSGGYNEQFFGPGTRLTVL.

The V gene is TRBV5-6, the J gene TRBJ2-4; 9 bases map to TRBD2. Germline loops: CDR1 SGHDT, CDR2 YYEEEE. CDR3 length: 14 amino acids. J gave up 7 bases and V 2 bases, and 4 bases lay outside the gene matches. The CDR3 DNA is TGTGCCAGCAGCTTCGCTAGCGGGAATAACATTCAGTACTTC. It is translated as CASSFASGNNIQYF. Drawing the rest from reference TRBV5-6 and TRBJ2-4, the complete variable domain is DAGVTQSPTHLIKTRGQQVTLRCSPKSGHDTVSWYQQALGQGPQFIFQYYEEEERQRGNFPDRFSGHQFPNYSSELNVNALLLGDSALYLCASSFASGNNIQYFGAGTRLSVL.

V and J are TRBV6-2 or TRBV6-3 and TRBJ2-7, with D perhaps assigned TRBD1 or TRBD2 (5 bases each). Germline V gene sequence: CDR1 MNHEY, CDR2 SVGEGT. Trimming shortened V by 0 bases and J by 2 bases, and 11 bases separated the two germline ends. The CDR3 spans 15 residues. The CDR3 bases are TGTGCCAGCAGTTACTCGACCTGGGGACCCTACGAGCAGTACGTC. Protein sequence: CASSYSTWGPYEQYV.

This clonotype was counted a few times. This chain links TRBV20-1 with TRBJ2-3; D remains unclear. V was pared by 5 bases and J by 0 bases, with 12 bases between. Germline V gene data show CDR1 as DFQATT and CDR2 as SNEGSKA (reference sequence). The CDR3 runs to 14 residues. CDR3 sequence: CSAPVPASTDTQYF. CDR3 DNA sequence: TGCAGTGCTCCCGTCCCGGCTAGCACAGATACGCAGTATTTT.

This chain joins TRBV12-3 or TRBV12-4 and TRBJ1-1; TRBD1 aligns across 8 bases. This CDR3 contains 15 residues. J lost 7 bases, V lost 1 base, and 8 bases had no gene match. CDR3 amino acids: CASSLDDRGRLEAFF. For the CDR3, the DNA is TGTGCCAGCAGTTTAGATGACAGGGGACGACTTGAAGCTTTCTTT.

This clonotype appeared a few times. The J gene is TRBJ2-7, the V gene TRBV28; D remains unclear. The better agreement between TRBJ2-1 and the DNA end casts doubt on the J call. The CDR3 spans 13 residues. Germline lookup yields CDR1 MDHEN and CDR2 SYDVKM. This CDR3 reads CASSFAGRNEQFF. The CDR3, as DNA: TGTGCCAGCAGTTTTGCAGGACGCAATGAGCAGTTCTTC.

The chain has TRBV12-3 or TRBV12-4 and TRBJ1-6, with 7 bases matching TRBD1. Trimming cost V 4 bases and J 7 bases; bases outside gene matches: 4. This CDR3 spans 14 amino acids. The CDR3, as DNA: TGTGCCAGCAGTTCGACAGGGCCCAATTCACCCCTCCACTTT. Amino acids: CASSSTGPNSPLHF.

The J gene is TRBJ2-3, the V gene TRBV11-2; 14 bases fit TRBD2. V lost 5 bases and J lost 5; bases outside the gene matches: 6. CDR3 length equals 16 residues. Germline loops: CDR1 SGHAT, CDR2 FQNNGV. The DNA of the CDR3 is TGTGCCAGCAGCCACGGACTAGCGGGGGGCATAGATACGCAGTATTTT. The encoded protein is CASSHGLAGGIDTQYF.

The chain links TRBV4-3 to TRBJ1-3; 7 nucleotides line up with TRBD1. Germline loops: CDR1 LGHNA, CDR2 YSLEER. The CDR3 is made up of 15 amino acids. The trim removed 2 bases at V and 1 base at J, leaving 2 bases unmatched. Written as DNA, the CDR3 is TGCGCCAGCAGCCAAAACAGGGGATCTGGAAACACCATATATTTT. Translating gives CASSQNRGSGNTIYF.

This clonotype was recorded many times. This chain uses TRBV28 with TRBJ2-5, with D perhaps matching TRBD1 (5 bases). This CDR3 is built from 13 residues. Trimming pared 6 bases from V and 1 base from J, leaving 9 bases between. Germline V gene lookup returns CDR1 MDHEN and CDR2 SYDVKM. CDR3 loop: CASRRQSQETQYF. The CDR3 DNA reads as TGTGCCAGCAGGCGACAGTCCCAAGAGACCCAGTACTTC.

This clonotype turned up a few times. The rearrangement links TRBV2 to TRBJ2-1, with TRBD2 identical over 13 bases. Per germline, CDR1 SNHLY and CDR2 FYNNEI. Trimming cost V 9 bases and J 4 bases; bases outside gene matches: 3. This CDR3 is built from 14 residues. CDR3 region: CARAGLAGYNEQFF. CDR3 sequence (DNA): TGTGCCAGGGCGGGACTAGCGGGGTACAATGAGCAGTTCTTC.